This T cell receptor (beta chain) derives from a study of technical replicates of blood from a few donors. The CDR3 has 13 residues. The germline CDR1 and CDR2 sequences are SGHDT and YYEEEE. V was shortened by 4 bases and J by 2 bases, with 8 bases between the two germline ends. The protocol was immunoSEQ multiplex PCR, while the TCRdb copy is restricted to in-frame clones and leaves out a portion. The profile shows 55,000 to 75,000 clones, 91% of them singletons. Sequencing was carried out using PBMCs. This clonotype originated in a human donor in good health. Some clones in this sample may be carry-over from other donors' samples. The chain recombines TRBV5-6 with TRBJ2-3; TRBD1 is a possible D gene (5 bases). CDR3: CASSPTATDTQYF. CDR3 DNA sequence: TGTGCCAGCAGCCCGACAGCCACAGATACGCAGTATTTT.